These 12 T cell receptor beta chains were all obtained from the same sample, sequenced in a study of OX40 agonist ivuxolimab in advanced cancers. Produced via immunoSEQ multiplex PCR; TCRdb's table is partial and in-frame only. This table has 15,000 to 20,000 clones, about 90% appearing once. This specimen consisted of CD4+ or CD8+ T cells sorted from blood, obtained in a trial of the OX40 agonist ivuxolimab. The source is an adult with an advanced solid tumor such as melanoma, head and neck, liver or kidney cancer.

The chain uses TRBV9 and TRBJ1-5, with D unresolved. The germline V gene has CDR1 SGDLS and CDR2 YYNGEE. The CDR3 sequence is 14 residues long. Deletions cut 2 bases from V and 2 bases from J, with 8 bases between. The CDR3 loop is CASSVGAGNQPQHF. As DNA, the CDR3 is TGTGCCAGCAGCGTCGGTGCAGGCAATCAGCCCCAGCATTTT.

The rearrangement links TRBV9 to TRBJ2-7; 9 nucleotides align to TRBD2. From germline, CDR1 is SGDLS and CDR2 YYNGEE. This CDR3 has 14 amino acids. J gave up 3 bases and V 0 bases, and 1 base lay outside the gene matches. CDR3 coding DNA: TGTGCCAGCAGCGTAGGACTAGCGGACTACGAGCAGTACTTC. Protein product: CASSVGLADYEQYF.

The rearrangement joins TRBV5-6 to TRBJ1-5; D possibly corresponds to TRBD1 (6 bases). The germline V and J ends were trimmed by 4 bases and 1 base, with 12 bases remaining between them. In germline, CDR1 is SGHDT, CDR2 YYEEEE. The CDR3 extends over 15 amino acids. CDR3 bases: TGTGCCAGCAGCCACGGACAGATGAGCAATCAGCCCCAGCATTTT. Its translation: CASSHGQMSNQPQHF.

V gene TRBV29-1 combines with J gene TRBJ2-3; 11 bases are a match to TRBD2. The CDR3 totals 14 residues. Per germline, CDR1 SQVTM and CDR2 ANQGSEA. V shed 4 bases, J shed 6 bases, and the junction held 6 bases outside the gene matches. DNA of the CDR3: TGCAGCGTTGGAGTAGCGGGAGGGCCGGATACGCAGTATTTT. It codes for CSVGVAGGPDTQYF.

This clone was detected only once. J is TRBJ2-2 and V is TRBV10-2; TRBD2 matches at 10 bases. Germline CDR1 and CDR2: WSHSY and SAAADI. Unmatched junction bases numbered 8, after V lost 8 bases and J lost 5 bases. The CDR3 length is 15 residues. Here the CDR3 reads CASFASGSRTGELFF. DNA for the CDR3: TGCGCCAGCTTTGCTAGCGGGAGTCGGACCGGGGAGCTGTTTTTT.

This clone is a singleton in its sample. The CDR3 loop reads CASTSTGGNYGYTF. The CDR3 DNA reads TGTGCCAGTACCTCGACAGGGGGTAACTATGGCTACACCTTC. The chain joins TRBV19 to TRBJ1-2, with TRBD1 identical over 9 bases. In germline, CDR1 is LNHDA, CDR2 SQIVND (reference sequence). This CDR3 region has 14 residues. Germline trimming cut 7 bases from V and 1 base from J; bases unmatched to any gene: 4. Based on the CDR3 plus reference TRBV19 and TRBJ1-2, the full variable domain is DGGITQSPKYLFRKEGQNVTLSCEQNLNHDAMYWYRQDPGQGLRLIYYSQIVNDFQKGDIAEGYSVSREKKESFPLTVTSAQKNPTAFYLCASTSTGGNYGYTFGSGTRLTVV.

V and J are TRBV27 and TRBJ2-3; 13 bases line up with TRBD2. Losses at the gene ends were 6 bases for V and 4 bases for J; bases not matched to a gene: 7. CDR1 is MNHEY, CDR2 SMNVEV, per germline (reference sequence). The CDR3 has 16 residues. CDR3 coding DNA: TGTGCCAGCAGCGTACTAGCGGGAGGGCCCTCAGATACGCAGTATTTT. Translating it yields CASSVLAGGPSDTQYF.

This chain links TRBV30 with TRBJ1-5, with TRBD1 as a possible D gene (6 bases). Trimming took off 5 bases at V and 6 bases at J, with 14 bases between the two ends. The CDR3 has 13 residues. The V gene's germline CDR1 is GTSNPN and CDR2 SVGIG (reference sequence). The CDR3 is CAWSGAYSQPQHF. The CDR3, as DNA: TGTGCCTGGTCAGGGGCGTATAGTCAGCCCCAGCATTTT.

The genes are TRBV27 and TRBJ2-5; D uncertain. The V end was cut by 5 bases, the J end by 2 bases, with 9 bases between. CDR1 is MNHEY and CDR2 is SMNVEV in the germline V gene (reference sequence). The CDR3 covers 13 residues. CDR3 nucleotides: TGTGCCAGCAGTCCCCGGCTGCAAGAGACCCAGTACTTC. It yields the protein CASSPRLQETQYF.

The chain joins TRBV5-1 to TRBJ2-1, with TRBD1 matching 8 bases. CDR3 length: 13 residues. The germline V gene encodes CDR1 SGHRS and CDR2 YFSETQ. Unmatched junction bases numbered 1, after V lost 2 bases and J lost 6 bases. CDR3 residues: CASSLGTGNEQFF. CDR3 in DNA: TGCGCCAGCAGCTTAGGGACAGGCAATGAGCAGTTCTTC.

This clone is a singleton in its sample. The chain has TRBV9 and TRBJ2-2; D is unresolved. Germline CDR1 SGDLS, CDR2 YYNGEE. The ends were cut back, 4 bases at V and 2 bases at J, with 6 bases in the middle. The CDR3 loop spans 13 amino acids. CDR3 sequence reads: CASSPSNTGELFF. The CDR3 DNA sequence: TGTGCCAGCAGCCCGAGCAACACCGGGGAGCTGTTTTTT.

This clone has only one observation. The rearrangement joins TRBV19 to TRBJ2-3, with 7 bases fitting TRBD2. The length of the CDR3 is 13 residues. Germline CDR1 is LNHDA and CDR2 is SQIVND (reference sequence). V shed 5 bases, J shed 6 bases, and the junction held 5 bases outside the gene matches. Here the CDR3 reads CASSATSIDTQYF. The CDR3 region has the DNA TGTGCCAGTAGTGCGACTAGCATCGATACGCAGTATTTT.